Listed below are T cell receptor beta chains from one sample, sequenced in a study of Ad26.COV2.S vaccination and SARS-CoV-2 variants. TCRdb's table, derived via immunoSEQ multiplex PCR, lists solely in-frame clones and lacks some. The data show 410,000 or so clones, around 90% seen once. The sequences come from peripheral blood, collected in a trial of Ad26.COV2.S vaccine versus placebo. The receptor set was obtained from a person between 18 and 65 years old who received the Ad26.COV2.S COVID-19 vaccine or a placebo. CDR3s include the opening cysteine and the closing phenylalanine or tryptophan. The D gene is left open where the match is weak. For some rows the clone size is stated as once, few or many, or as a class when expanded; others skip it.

TGTGCCAGCAGTTACTATATGAGCCATAGCAATCAGCCCCAGCATTTT	CASSYYMSHSNQPQHF	-	TRBV6-2/TRBV6-3	TRBJ1-5	-
TGTGCCAGCAGTCCCATCATGGGGGTCACTGAAGCTTTCTTT	CASSPIMGVTEAFF	-	TRBV28	TRBJ1-1	-
TGTGCCAGCAGTCCCTCAAGGGGGGCCAATTCACCCCTCCACTTT	CASSPSRGANSPLHF	-	TRBV25-1	TRBJ1-6	-
TGCGCCAGCAGCTGGGGGACTAGTTCTAATGAGCAGTTCTTC	CASSWGTSSNEQFF	-	TRBV5-1	TRBJ2-1	TRBD2
TGTGCCAGCAGCTTAGTCCCAGGGGACAACGAGCAGTACTTC	CASSLVPGDNEQYF	-	TRBV11-2	TRBJ2-7	-
TGTGCCAGTAGTACGCGAAGCACACAGGGATCAAATTCACCCCTCCACTTT	CASSTRSTQGSNSPLHF	-	TRBV19	TRBJ1-6	-
TGTGCCAGCAGTTTACCGCGGGACCCTTACGAGCAGTACTTC	CASSLPRDPYEQYF	-	TRBV28	TRBJ2-7	-
TGTGCCAGCAGTTACGGCGTTGCCTCTGGAAACACCATATATTTT	CASSYGVASGNTIYF	-	TRBV6-6	TRBJ1-3	-
TGTGCCAGCTCACCGAGGTGGGGGGAGCTGTTTTTT	CASSPRWGELFF	-	TRBV18	TRBJ2-2	-
TGTGCCAGCAGCTTAGGGGGGCCTGAAGCTTTCTTT	CASSLGGPEAFF	-	TRBV13	TRBJ1-1	-
TGTGCCAGCATGGGTGGGACCCACTACAATGAGCAGTTCTTC	CASMGGTHYNEQFF	-	TRBV6-5	TRBJ2-1	-
TGTGCCAGCAGCCAACCCTGGACTAGCGGGATCTACGAGCAGTACTTC	CASSQPWTSGIYEQYF	few	TRBV14	TRBJ2-7	TRBD2
TGTGCCAGCAGGATAGACCTGACCGGGGAGCTGTTTTTT	CASRIDLTGELFF	-	TRBV12-3/TRBV12-4	TRBJ2-2	-
TGTGCCAGCAGTTACAGAGATAACTATGGCTACACCTTC	CASSYRDNYGYTF	-	TRBV6-5	TRBJ1-2	-
TGTGCCTGGACATCACGGGAGACCCAGTACTTC	CAWTSRETQYF	-	TRBV30	TRBJ2-5	-
TGTGCCAGTAGTATGCGGGGGGCGGTTTACGAGCAGTACTTC	CASSMRGAVYEQYF	-	TRBV19	TRBJ2-7	TRBD2
TGTGCCAGCAGCCTCCCGAGGGGGGTTAAAAACATTCAGTACTTC	CASSLPRGVKNIQYF	-	TRBV7-2	TRBJ2-4	-
TGTGCCAGCAGCTTAGACCCCGGGACCACAAACTATGGCTACACCTTC	CASSLDPGTTNYGYTF	-	TRBV11-2	TRBJ1-2	-
TGTGCCAGCAGCCAAGAGACGGGGAAGGTCCCTGAAAAACTGTTTTTT	CASSQETGKVPEKLFF	-	TRBV14	TRBJ1-4	-
TGTGCCAGCAGCTTACTAGGTGGCAGTGACAATGAGCAGTTCTTC	CASSLLGGSDNEQFF	-	TRBV7-3	TRBJ2-1	-
TGTGCCAGCAAAGCGGGCCTCGGGACTGAAGCTTTCTTT	CASKAGLGTEAFF	-	TRBV6-5	TRBJ1-1	-
TGTGCCAGCAGCTACGGACAGGCCCAGAATTCACCCCTCCACTTT	CASSYGQAQNSPLHF	-	TRBV7-2	TRBJ1-6	TRBD1
TGTGCCAGCAGCTCCCCCCAGGGCTCTGGAAACACCATATATTTT	CASSSPQGSGNTIYF	-	TRBV7-9	TRBJ1-3	-
TGTGCCAGCAGCCCTTTACATCGGACAGTGAAATTCTATGGCTACACCTTC	CASSPLHRTVKFYGYTF	-	TRBV3-1/TRBV3-2	TRBJ1-2	-
TGTGCCAGCAGTTACCTAGCGGGAGGGCATAATGAGCAGTTCTTC	CASSYLAGGHNEQFF	-	TRBV6-5	TRBJ2-1	TRBD2
TGTGCCAGCAGTTACCAGACCAATGAGCAGTTCTTC	CASSYQTNEQFF	once	TRBV6-2/TRBV6-3	TRBJ2-1	-
TGCGCCAGCAGCTTGAGAACAGGGGATAGCGAGCAGTACTTC	CASSLRTGDSEQYF	-	TRBV5-1	TRBJ2-7	TRBD1
TGTGCCAGCAGTTTGGCCCCCGCGGTTCACGAGCAGTACTTC	CASSLAPAVHEQYF	-	TRBV28	TRBJ2-7	-
TGCGCCAGCAGTGAGTCTTGGGGTGAGCAGTTCTTC	CASSESWGEQFF	-	TRBV10-1	TRBJ2-1	-
TGTGCCAGCAGACCCAGGGGGCTAGTCAATCAGCCCCAGCATTTT	CASRPRGLVNQPQHF	few	TRBV5-8	TRBJ1-5	TRBD1
TGCAGCGTTTCGGCCCGCGGCGGGAACACTGAAGCTTTCTTT	CSVSARGGNTEAFF	-	TRBV29-1	TRBJ1-1	-
TGTGCCAGCAGCGGGACTAGATTCCGTTCCTACAATGAGCAGTTCTTC	CASSGTRFRSYNEQFF	-	TRBV5-8	TRBJ2-1	TRBD2
TGTGCCACCAGCCGGACACAGGAGTATGGCTACACCTTC	CATSRTQEYGYTF	-	TRBV15	TRBJ1-2	-
TGTGCCTGGAGTGTAGGACCCACCGAATCAGCTCAGTACTTC	CAWSVGPTESAQYF	-	TRBV30	TRBJ2-4	-
TGTGCCAGCAGCCTAATAGCGGGAGGGCTCACAGATACGCAGTATTTT	CASSLIAGGLTDTQYF	-	TRBV7-8	TRBJ2-3	TRBD2
TGTGCCAGCAGCCAAGAACATTCTAGCGGGAGTGATACGCAGTATTTT	CASSQEHSSGSDTQYF	-	TRBV4-2	TRBJ2-3	TRBD2
TGCGCCAGCAGCCCTGGGGGACTAGCGCAAGAGACCCAGTACTTC	CASSPGGLAQETQYF	once	TRBV4-1	TRBJ2-5	TRBD2
TGTGCCAGCAGCCGCCTAGGCACAGATACGCAGTATTTT	CASSRLGTDTQYF	-	TRBV3-1/TRBV3-2	TRBJ2-3	-
TGTGCCAGCAGGGAGATGGGTGAGCAGTTCTTC	CASREMGEQFF	-	TRBV2	TRBJ2-1	-
TGCGCCAGCAGCCTACGGACCGCCGGGAGCGAGCAGTACTTC	CASSLRTAGSEQYF	few	TRBV4-1	TRBJ2-7	-
TGTGCCAGCAGTTATAACAGGGGGAACTATGGCTACACCTTC	CASSYNRGNYGYTF	-	TRBV6-5	TRBJ1-2	TRBD1
TGTGCCAGCAGTATTGGTAACACTGAAGCTTTCTTT	CASSIGNTEAFF	-	TRBV6-2/TRBV6-3	TRBJ1-1	-
TGCAGCGGAGAAGCGGATCAAGAGACCCAGTACTTC	CSGEADQETQYF	-	TRBV29-1	TRBJ2-5	-
TGTGCCAGCAGTTTTTTAACGGGAGGGATTGATGAGCAGTTCTTC	CASSFLTGGIDEQFF	-	TRBV28	TRBJ2-1	TRBD2
TGTGCCAGCAGTTTTCAGGGGGCCACAGCTTTCTTT	CASSFQGATAFF	once	TRBV6-6	TRBJ1-1	TRBD1
TGTGCCAGCTCACCTTTGAATACTAGGGACACCGGGGAGCTGTTTTTT	CASSPLNTRDTGELFF	-	TRBV18	TRBJ2-2	-
TGTGCCAGCAGGACTAGCGTGGAGACCCAGTACTTC	CASRTSVETQYF	-	TRBV3-1/TRBV3-2	TRBJ2-5	TRBD2
TGTGCCAGCAGTTACTCGATGGGGAGGGAGCAGTACTTC	CASSYSMGREQYF	-	TRBV6-5	TRBJ2-7	-
TGTGCCATCACTCTGGACACCAACACTGAAGCTTTCTTT	CAITLDTNTEAFF	-	TRBV10-3	TRBJ1-1	-